A selection of T cell receptor beta chains follows, all from one sample in a study of cytomegalovirus exposure and HLA in healthy donors. The method was immunoSEQ multiplex PCR; TCRdb's version includes in-frame clones alone and lacks a portion of them. Of about 89,000 clones listed, around 81% are singletons. The sample comprised PBMCs. These receptors came from a female donor in good health and CMV-seropositive. CDR3s include the opening cysteine and the closing phenylalanine or tryptophan. The D gene is left open where the match is weak. A clone size is listed for some rows: how often the clone was seen (once, few, many), or a class if it is expanded.

size: -
V: TRBV14
D: TRBD2
J: TRBJ2-7
CDR3: CASSQEVGSGRAYEQYF
DNA: TGTGCCAGCAGCCAAGAAGTCGGTAGCGGGAGGGCCTACGAGCAGTACTTC

size: -
V: TRBV11-2
D: TRBD2
J: TRBJ2-7
CDR3: CASSLTSGNYEQYF
DNA: TGTGCCAGCAGCTTGACTAGCGGGAACTACGAGCAGTACTTC

size: -
V: TRBV5-6
D: TRBD1
J: TRBJ1-2
CDR3: CASSGRDRVGYTF
DNA: TGTGCCAGCAGCGGCCGGGACAGGGTAGGATACACCTTC

size: -
V: TRBV6-1
D: TRBD1
J: TRBJ2-7
CDR3: CASSDGQGASYEQYF
DNA: TGTGCCAGCAGTGACGGACAGGGGGCATCCTACGAGCAGTACTTC

size: -
V: TRBV18
D: -
J: TRBJ1-5
CDR3: CASSPRPAAPDSNQPQHF
DNA: TGTGCCAGCTCCCCTAGGCCAGCTGCGCCAGATAGCAATCAGCCCCAGCATTTT

size: -
V: TRBV30
D: TRBD1
J: TRBJ1-6
CDR3: CAWSSIGQGLSSPLHF
DNA: TGTGCCTGGAGTTCCATCGGACAGGGACTCAGTTCACCCCTCCACTTT

size: once
V: TRBV29-1
D: -
J: TRBJ1-2
CDR3: CSARDGGSYGYTF
DNA: TGCAGCGCTCGGGACGGAGGGAGCTATGGCTACACCTTC

size: -
V: TRBV6-5
D: -
J: TRBJ1-1
CDR3: CASSPLGQNTEAFF
DNA: TGTGCCAGCAGCCCATTGGGACAGAACACTGAAGCTTTCTTT

size: -
V: TRBV18
D: TRBD1
J: TRBJ1-5
CDR3: CASSPGQGDQPQHF
DNA: TGTGCCAGCTCACCAGGACAGGGAGATCAGCCCCAGCATTTT

size: -
V: TRBV9
D: -
J: TRBJ2-3
CDR3: CASSRRGTDTQYF
DNA: TGTGCCAGCAGCCGCAGGGGCACAGATACGCAGTATTTT

size: -
V: TRBV30
D: -
J: TRBJ2-1
CDR3: CAWTIRGDGNEQFF
DNA: TGTGCCTGGACTATCAGGGGGGACGGGAATGAGCAGTTCTTC

size: once
V: TRBV5-1
D: TRBD1
J: TRBJ2-5
CDR3: CASSLPRDRIETQYF
DNA: TGCGCCAGCAGCTTGCCGCGGGACAGGATAGAGACCCAGTACTTC

size: -
V: TRBV27
D: -
J: TRBJ1-4
CDR3: CASSLLQGQGVEKLFF
DNA: TGTGCCAGCAGTTTATTACAGGGCCAAGGGGTTGAAAAACTGTTTTTT

size: once
V: TRBV10-3
D: TRBD1
J: TRBJ2-7
CDR3: CACQVGQGSYEQYF
DNA: TGTGCCTGCCAGGTGGGACAGGGGTCCTACGAGCAGTACTTC

size: -
V: TRBV7-9
D: TRBD1
J: TRBJ2-7
CDR3: CASSSPGTGVYEQYF
DNA: TGTGCCAGCAGCTCGCCCGGGACAGGGGTCTACGAGCAGTACTTC

size: -
V: TRBV2
D: TRBD1
J: TRBJ2-7
CDR3: CASRRSGQGVYEQYF
DNA: TGTGCCAGCCGCCGGAGTGGACAGGGAGTTTACGAGCAGTACTTC

size: -
V: TRBV12-5
D: TRBD1
J: TRBJ1-2
CDR3: CASGLIGTGTYGYTF
DNA: TGTGCTAGTGGTTTGATCGGGACAGGGACCTATGGCTACACCTTC

size: -
V: TRBV7-9
D: TRBD1
J: TRBJ1-2
CDR3: CASSLGRTGEHGYTF
DNA: TGTGCCAGCAGCTTAGGGCGAACAGGGGAACATGGCTACACCTTC

size: -
V: TRBV7-3
D: TRBD2
J: TRBJ2-1
CDR3: CASSLYGTSAYSEQFF
DNA: TGTGCCAGCAGCTTATACGGGACTAGCGCCTACAGTGAGCAGTTCTTC

size: -
V: TRBV7-3
D: TRBD2
J: TRBJ2-3
CDR3: CASSPRGGSTDTQYF
DNA: TGTGCCAGCAGTCCCCGGGGAGGGAGCACAGATACGCAGTATTTT

size: -
V: TRBV30
D: TRBD1
J: TRBJ2-5
CDR3: CAWITGDGNQETQYF
DNA: TGTGCCTGGATTACAGGGGACGGAAACCAAGAGACCCAGTACTTC

size: -
V: TRBV7-2
D: TRBD2
J: TRBJ2-1
CDR3: CASSSLAGPYNEQFF
DNA: TGTGCCAGCAGCTCGCTAGCGGGACCGTACAATGAGCAGTTCTTC

size: -
V: TRBV10-1
D: -
J: TRBJ2-7
CDR3: CASSGVQGSLYEQYF
DNA: TGCGCCAGCAGTGGGGTCCAGGGGAGTCTCTACGAGCAGTACTTC

size: -
V: TRBV7-8
D: TRBD1
J: TRBJ2-7
CDR3: CAGGGQGRNEQYF
DNA: TGTGCCGGCGGGGGACAGGGCAGGAACGAGCAGTACTTC

size: -
V: TRBV6-1
D: TRBD2
J: TRBJ2-2
CDR3: CASSAFSGSTGELFF
DNA: TGTGCCAGCAGTGCGTTTAGCGGGAGTACCGGGGAGCTGTTTTTT

size: -
V: TRBV5-6
D: TRBD1
J: TRBJ2-7
CDR3: CASSPPGQTYEQYF
DNA: TGTGCCAGCAGCCCACCGGGACAGACATACGAGCAGTACTTC

size: -
V: TRBV2
D: TRBD1
J: TRBJ2-1
CDR3: CASRSGTGRDEQFF
DNA: TGTGCCAGCAGATCCGGGACAGGGAGGGATGAGCAGTTCTTC

size: -
V: TRBV6-1
D: TRBD2
J: TRBJ2-1
CDR3: CASSDAGTTPWGHEQFF
DNA: TGTGCCAGCAGTGACGCCGGGACTACCCCCTGGGGACATGAGCAGTTCTTC